The source of this T cell receptor beta chain is a study of identical twins. Template switching added a universal primer site; cDNA carried unique molecular identifiers. MiXCR, applied by TCRdb to the 5' RACE reads, yields one record per CDR3 protein. Of around 490,000 distinct CDR3 sequences in the sample, roughly 15% were seen once. Trimming stripped 4 bases from V and 3 bases from J, with 12 bases between. Per germline, CDR1 ENHRY and CDR2 SYGVKD. There are 15 residues in the CDR3. This clonotype showed up just a few times. The same sample was also used in a study of yellow fever vaccine responses in identical twins.

The TCR comes from a woman between 18 and 29 years old in good health. The rearrangement links TRBV10-3 to TRBJ2-2; D is unresolved. Sequencing was done on a sample of CD4+ T cells sorted from blood. The CDR3 sequence: CAISALTEHTGELFF. The CDR3 nucleotides read TGTGCCATCAGTGCTCTAACGGAGCACACCGGGGAGCTGTTTTTT.